Each of the 26 T cell receptor beta chains below was sequenced from the same sample in a study of CD8 T cells in ankylosing spondylitis. MiXCR, run by TCRdb on the 5' RACE reads, gives a single entry per CDR3 protein. The sample shows 250,000 to 400,000 distinct CDR3 sequences, more than 9% of them seen only once. Source material: blood, either unsorted or a sorted T cell fraction (not recorded which). The receptor source for this set is a female donor with ankylosing spondylitis or in good health (not recorded which).

This clonotype was detected ten times or more. One junction end does not reproduce the germline sequence, and a read error may be involved. The chain links TRBV5-1 to TRBJ2-6; no reliable D call. Germline V gives CDR1 SGHRS, CDR2 YFSETQ. The CDR3 consists of 15 residues. CDR3 region: CASSLEKSGANVLTF. The CDR3 region has the DNA TGCGCCAGCAGTTTGGAAAAATCTGGGGCCAACGTCCTGACTTTC.

This clonotype came up a few times. The V gene is TRBV10-3, the J gene TRBJ1-6; D may be TRBD1 (6 bases). CDR1 is ENHRY and CDR2 is SYGVKD in the germline V gene. CDR3 size: 12 residues. The CDR3 reads CAHRGPNSPLHF. CDR3 nucleotide sequence: TGTGCTCACCGGGGGCCCAATTCACCCCTCCACTTT.

This chain links TRBV27 with TRBJ2-5; D unclear. Trimming left V 3 bases short and J 5 bases short, with 13 bases between. CDR3 size: 14 residues. Per germline, CDR1 MNHEY and CDR2 SMNVEV (reference sequence). The CDR3 region is CASSFTAPTETQYF. In DNA form, the CDR3 reads TGTGCCAGCAGTTTCACGGCACCCACGGAGACCCAGTACTTC.

This clonotype was observed at least ten times. The V call is TRBV20-1, the J call TRBJ1-4; no definite D call. The CDR3 extends over 15 amino acids. In germline, CDR1 is DFQATT, CDR2 SNEGSKA (reference sequence). Trimming stripped 2 bases from V and 3 bases from J, with 13 bases between. The CDR3 sequence: CSARPTRRANEKLFF. The CDR3 DNA is TGCAGTGCTAGACCTACTCGACGGGCTAATGAAAAACTGTTTTTT.

This chain connects TRBV27 to TRBJ2-2, with TRBD1 matching 10 bases. Germline CDR1 reads MNHEY; CDR2 reads SMNVEV (reference sequence). V was clipped by 10 bases and J by 3 bases; unmatched bases: 17. CDR3 size: 18 residues. CDR3 coding DNA: TGTGCCACCCTACCGTTACTTGGGACAGGGGCCTACACCGGGGAGCTGTTTTTT. Translated: CATLPLLGTGAYTGELFF.

This clonotype was counted at least ten times. The gene calls are TRBV3-1 and TRBJ1-6; a possible D gene is TRBD1 (6 bases). Trimming left V 1 base short and J 5 bases short, with 12 bases between. The CDR3 has 16 residues. The germline CDR1 and CDR2 sequences are LGHDT and YNNKEL (reference sequence). The CDR3 region has the DNA TGTGCCAGCAGCCAAGGGGGGCTGTTGGATAATTCACCCCTCCACTTT. Translation: CASSQGGLLDNSPLHF.

This clonotype was observed many times. The chain combines TRBV20-1 with TRBJ2-1; 10 positions agree with TRBD2. The CDR3 has 15 residues. Unmatched junction bases numbered 4, after V lost 3 bases and J lost 2 bases. Germline values: CDR1 DFQATT, CDR2 SNEGSKA (reference sequence). CDR3 residues: CSASGLAGAYNEQFF. The CDR3 nucleotides read TGCAGTGCTAGTGGGCTAGCGGGGGCCTACAATGAGCAGTTCTTC.

This clonotype was counted at least ten times. The V call is TRBV5-1, the J call TRBJ2-7, with 9 bases fitting TRBD1. V lost 4 bases, J lost 4 bases, and 9 bases stayed unmatched. From germline, CDR1 is SGHRS and CDR2 YFSETQ. CDR3 size: 15 residues. The CDR3 bases are TGCGCCAGCAGCATCGCCGGGACAGGGCTTTACGAGCAGTACTTC. It codes for CASSIAGTGLYEQYF.

V is TRBV5-1 and J is TRBJ2-1; TRBD2 is a possible D gene (6 bases). The CDR3 sequence is 15 residues long. Germline CDR1 SGHRS, CDR2 YFSETQ. Trimming pared 2 bases from V and 0 bases from J, leaving 9 bases between. The CDR3 bases are TGCGCCAGCAGCTTTTACGGGAGCTCCTACAATGAGCAGTTCTTC. Its translation is CASSFYGSSYNEQFF. The entire variable domain, with the rest obtained from reference TRBV5-1 and TRBJ2-1, is as follows: KAGVTQTPRYLIKTRGQQVTLSCSPISGHRSVSWYQQTPGQGLQFLFEYFSETQRNKGNFPGRFSGRQFSNSRSEMNVSTLELGDSALYLCASSFYGSSYNEQFFGPGTRLTVL.

DNA for the CDR3: TGCAGTGCCAGCGGGACTTTCAACTCCTACGAGCAGTACTTC. Translating gives CSASGTFNSYEQYF. The chain is built from TRBV20-1 and TRBJ2-7; 7 bases are shared with TRBD2. CDR1 and CDR2 (germline): DFQATT, SNEGSKA (reference sequence). This CDR3 spans 14 amino acids. After removal of 6 bases from V and 0 bases from J, the junction contained 8 bases not matched to a gene.

This clonotype was seen ten or more times. The chain joins TRBV5-1 to TRBJ2-2, with D maybe TRBD1 (6 bases). The ends were cut back, 4 bases at V and 1 base at J, with 8 bases in the middle. Per germline, CDR1 SGHRS and CDR2 YFSETQ. The CDR3 sequence is 14 residues long. The CDR3 spells CASSPGQNTGELFF. CDR3 nucleotide sequence: TGCGCCAGCAGCCCGGGACAGAACACCGGGGAGCTGTTTTTT.

This clonotype is a singleton in its sample. Since a much larger clone is just one base distant, this may be a read error. The gene calls are TRBV6-6 and TRBJ2-3; D is unresolved. Germline-derived CDR1 and CDR2 are MNHNY and SVGAGI (reference sequence). The CDR3 is 12 amino acids. DNA for the CDR3: TGTGCCAGCAGTGCCCGTAGAGATACGAAGTATTTT. Protein: CASSARRDTKYF.

The chain links TRBV7-9 to TRBJ2-3, with D possibly matching TRBD1 (5 bases). The CDR3 is 15 amino acids. The V gene's germline CDR1 is SEHNR and CDR2 FQNEAQ (reference sequence). The V end was cut by 1 base, the J end by 0 bases, with 8 bases between. The CDR3 is CASSLGQWSTDTQYF. DNA of the CDR3: TGTGCCAGCAGCTTAGGACAGTGGAGCACAGATACGCAGTATTTT.

In its sample, this clonotype was seen many times. V usage is TRBV12-3 or TRBV12-4 and J usage is TRBJ1-6; 7 bases map to TRBD1. V shed 4 bases, J shed 10 bases, and the junction held 4 bases outside the gene matches. This CDR3 is 13 amino acids long. CDR3 in DNA: TGTGCCAGCAGTTCAGCAGGGGGGTCACCCCTCCACTTT. Its protein is CASSSAGGSPLHF.

The chain combines TRBV4-3 with TRBJ2-7, with 7 positions matching TRBD2. The CDR3 is made up of 16 amino acids. The ends lost 0 bases at V and 1 base at J; junction bases unmatched: 6. The germline gives CDR1 LGHNA, CDR2 YSLEER. CDR3 in amino acids: CASSQDWGGRSYEQYF. As DNA, the CDR3 is TGCGCCAGCAGCCAAGATTGGGGGGGAAGGTCCTACGAGCAGTACTTC.

This clonotype was observed many times. The chain is built from TRBV7-2 and TRBJ1-1; D possibly corresponds to TRBD1 (5 bases). The germline gives CDR1 SGHTA, CDR2 FQGNSA. V dropped 4 bases and J dropped 0 bases, with 12 bases sitting between them. This CDR3 contains 15 residues. CDR3 in amino acids: CASSSHRTMNTEAFF. CDR3 nucleotides: TGTGCCAGCAGCTCCCACAGGACTATGAACACTGAAGCTTTCTTT.

Ten or more counts support this clonotype. The chain couples TRBV12-3 or TRBV12-4 to TRBJ1-1; D perhaps matches TRBD1 (5 bases). The CDR3 loop spans 13 amino acids. V lost 4 bases to trimming and J lost 1 base, with 7 bases between them. The CDR3 sequence is CASSWGENTEAFF. CDR3 nucleotide sequence: TGTGCCAGCAGTTGGGGGGAGAACACTGAAGCTTTCTTT.

This clonotype was observed many times. The CDR3: CASSQEEAGSPLNYYGYTF. DNA of the CDR3: TGCGCCAGCAGCCAAGAGGAAGCCGGGTCCCCTTTGAATTACTATGGCTACACCTTC. The chain couples TRBV4-1 to TRBJ1-2; the D is unclear. Germline V gene data show CDR1 as MGHRA and CDR2 as YSYEKL. CDR3 size: 19 residues. Trimming shortened V by 0 bases and J by 3 bases, and 23 bases separated the two germline ends.

The chain couples TRBV7-2 to TRBJ2-1; D not certain. The germline V and J ends were trimmed by 4 bases and 6 bases, with 16 bases remaining between them. Germline loops: CDR1 SGHTA, CDR2 FQGNSA. This CDR3 has 15 amino acids. The DNA for the CDR3 is TGTGCCAGCAGCTCCCGGGTCCTCTCCGCCAATGAGCAGTTCTTC. Its translation is CASSSRVLSANEQFF.

This clonotype was seen only a few times. The J gene is TRBJ2-2, the V gene TRBV3-1; 9 bases agree with TRBD2. Germline CDR1 LGHDT, CDR2 YNNKEL (reference sequence). J gave up 0 bases and V 4 bases, and 6 bases lay outside the gene matches. The CDR3 has 17 residues. The CDR3 is CASSPSAGGTNTGELFF. CDR3 nucleotides: TGTGCCAGCAGCCCCTCAGCGGGGGGAACGAACACCGGGGAGCTGTTTTTT.

V usage is TRBV20-1 and J usage is TRBJ2-2, with D uncertain. Germline V gene lookup returns CDR1 DFQATT and CDR2 SNEGSKA (reference sequence). The CDR3 sequence is 13 residues long. V lost 0 bases and J 1 base, leaving 3 bases between the germline ends. The CDR3 region is CSAREKNTGELFF. The CDR3 DNA reads TGCAGTGCTAGAGAGAAGAACACCGGGGAGCTGTTTTTT.

This clonotype was recorded many times. J is TRBJ2-3 and V is TRBV4-3; D not resolved. CDR1 and CDR2 (germline): LGHNA, YSLEER. The CDR3 contains 14 residues. Trimming stripped 3 bases from V and 2 bases from J, with 9 bases between. The CDR3 loop reads CASSHTTNTDTQYF. Written as DNA, the CDR3 is TGCGCCAGCAGCCACACGACCAACACAGATACGCAGTATTTT.

This clonotype was counted many times. The chain is built from TRBV5-8 and TRBJ2-7; D perhaps matches TRBD1 (5 bases). The CDR3 sequence is 13 residues long. Germline loops: CDR1 SGHTS, CDR2 YDEGEE. V lost 1 base and J 6 bases, leaving 11 bases between the germline ends. DNA of the CDR3: TGTGCCAGCAGCTTGCTTGTCAGGGTCGAGCAGTACTTC. This gives the protein CASSLLVRVEQYF.

This clonotype was recorded at least ten times. V usage is TRBV20-1 and J usage is TRBJ2-6, with D possibly matching TRBD2 (5 bases). The CDR3 contains 14 residues. Germline V CDR1 and CDR2: DFQATT, SNEGSKA (reference sequence). The V gene lost 3 bases and the J gene lost 1 base, with 7 bases spanning the gap. The CDR3 region has the DNA TGCAGTGCTAGTGAGGGATCTGGGGCCAACGTCCTGACTTTC. Encoded protein: CSASEGSGANVLTF.

This sequence joins TRBV4-3 and TRBJ2-1; maybe TRBD1 (6 bases). V lost 4 bases and J 2 bases, leaving 12 bases between the germline ends. The V gene's germline CDR1 is LGHNA and CDR2 YSLEER. This CDR3 spans 15 amino acids. The CDR3 region has the DNA TGCGCCAGCAGCCCGGAACAGGGCACCTACAATGAGCAGTTCTTC. Translating it yields CASSPEQGTYNEQFF.

The table lists this clonotype with many counts. This chain links TRBV5-1 with TRBJ2-2, with D unclear. Trimming took off 3 bases at V and 0 bases at J, with 3 bases between the two ends. The CDR3 runs to 13 residues. Germline CDR1 SGHRS, CDR2 YFSETQ. CDR3: CASSSTNTGELFF. The CDR3 bases are TGCGCCAGCAGCTCTACGAACACCGGGGAGCTGTTTTTT.